This TCR beta chain was observed in a study of CD8+ T cells in alopecia areata. J was trimmed by 3 bases and V by 8 bases; bases with no gene match: 9. CDR3 size: 14 residues. The germline CDR1 and CDR2 sequences are SQVTM and ANQGSEA. This clone was counted only a few times. Its antigen is currently unknown. Reverse transcription of extracted RNA yielded cDNA, which provided the sequencing template. Sequenced by immunoSEQ multiplex PCR; TCRdb stores in-frame clones only, minus some. The table lists some 120,000 clones, 47% of them singletons. The sorting of PBMCs gave CD4+ and CD8+ T cells. The study's findings and limits: Whereas mice showed it more clearly, TCR sharing across patients was murkier, possibly because of HLA.

The gene calls are TRBV29-1 and TRBJ2-1; 8 bases align to TRBD1. The clonotype comes from a human donor with alopecia areata. Sequenced input: NKG2D-low CD8+ T cells sorted from blood. DNA of the CDR3: TGCAGCTCGGTGGAAGGGACAGGCTACAATGAGCAGTTCTTC. Its protein is CSSVEGTGYNEQFF.